A single sample gave rise to the 17 T cell receptor beta chains below, sequenced in a study of cytomegalovirus exposure and HLA in healthy donors. In the PCR, 60 Vbeta and 13 Jbeta primers were used. The assay was immunoSEQ multiplex PCR, and TCRdb's table has in-frame clones only and misses some. The sample lists 150,000 or so clones, about 75% seen once, with 11% in the top ten. The sequenced material came from PBMCs. These receptors were obtained from a young man in good health and CMV-seropositive.

This clone came up a few times. The chain has TRBV2 and TRBJ2-3, with 7 bases fitting TRBD1. The trim removed 10 bases at V and 1 base at J, leaving 14 bases unmatched. CDR3 size: 16 residues. The germline gives CDR1 SNHLY, CDR2 FYNNEI. CDR3 loop: CAMMADRSGGTDTQYF. The CDR3 DNA follows: TGTGCCATGATGGCGGACAGGTCAGGCGGCACAGATACGCAGTATTTT.

The chain carries TRBV20-1 and TRBJ1-1; possible D gene TRBD1, 5 bases. Trimming took 4 bases from V and 5 from J, leaving 8 bases between them. The V gene's germline CDR1 is DFQATT and CDR2 SNEGSKA (reference sequence). The CDR3 length is 11 residues. CDR3 in amino acids: CSATGGTEAFF. CDR3 sequence (DNA): TGCAGTGCTACCGGGGGGACTGAAGCTTTCTTT.

The genes are TRBV11-2 and TRBJ2-1; D may be TRBD1 (5 bases). The V end lost 1 base, the J end lost 8 bases, and 9 bases lay between the germline ends. Germline assignment: CDR1 SGHAT and CDR2 FQNNGV. CDR3 length: 13 residues. The CDR3 is CASSLGQGDEQFF. In nucleotides, the CDR3 is TGTGCCAGCAGCTTAGGGCAGGGCGATGAGCAGTTCTTC.

CDR3 in amino acids: CASSPGTGISANTGELFF. Written as DNA, the CDR3 is TGCGCCAGCAGCCCAGGGACAGGGATTTCCGCGAACACCGGGGAGCTGTTTTTT. This sequence joins TRBV4-1 and TRBJ2-2; 9 bases agree with TRBD1. With 4 bases clipped from V and 0 bases from J, the junction kept 9 bases outside the gene matches. The V gene's germline CDR1 is MGHRA and CDR2 YSYEKL. There are 18 residues in the CDR3.

This clone showed up just a few times. The chain recombines TRBV10-3 with TRBJ2-7; TRBD2 matches 10 bases. Per the germline V gene, CDR1 is ENHRY and CDR2 is SYGVKD. With 3 bases clipped from V and 5 bases from J, the junction kept 10 bases outside the gene matches. This CDR3 has 16 amino acids. The CDR3 coding sequence is TGTGCCATCAGTGAAGGGGTAGCGGGAGGTAGGAACGAGCAGTACTTC. Translated: CAISEGVAGGRNEQYF.

The chain joins TRBV5-4 to TRBJ2-1, with TRBD1 identical over 7 bases. This CDR3 is 15 amino acids long. CDR1 SGHNT and CDR2 YYREEE come from the germline V gene (reference sequence). The junction had 8 bases not matched to a gene; V was cut back by 1 base and J by 7 bases. DNA for the CDR3: TGTGCCAGCAGCTTGTCGGGACAGTCGGGGAATGAGCAGTTCTTC. It translates to CASSLSGQSGNEQFF.

This clone was found once. The V and J genes are TRBV7-8 and TRBJ1-1; a possible D gene is TRBD1 (6 bases). Trimming cost V 6 bases and J 0 bases, with 8 bases left between them. The CDR3 is 13 amino acids. Per germline, CDR1 SGHVS and CDR2 FQNEAQ. This CDR3 is CASRTGLNTEAFF. CDR3 nucleotide sequence: TGTGCCAGCAGAACAGGGTTGAACACTGAAGCTTTCTTT.

V and J are TRBV27 and TRBJ2-7, with 7 nucleotides matching TRBD2. V lost 6 bases and J lost 3; bases outside the gene matches: 8. Germline V lookup: CDR1 MNHEY, CDR2 SMNVEV (reference sequence). The CDR3 contains 14 residues. CDR3 residues: CASRTGTTIYEQYF. CDR3 sequence (DNA): TGTGCCAGCAGGACCGGGACTACCATCTACGAGCAGTACTTC.

The chain recombines TRBV19 with TRBJ1-5; D uncertain. The V end was cut by 1 base, the J end by 3 bases, with 7 bases between. This CDR3 is built from 14 residues. CDR1 is LNHDA and CDR2 is SQIVND in the germline V gene (reference sequence). CDR3 nucleotides: TGTGCCAGTAGTATAGCGGGGAACAATCAGCCCCAGCATTTT. The encoded protein is CASSIAGNNQPQHF.

The CDR3 DNA sequence: TGTGCCAGTATGGGCAGGACAACTGCCTATGGCTACACCTTC. Its translation is CASMGRTTAYGYTF. The chain employs TRBV19 and TRBJ1-2, with TRBD1 as a possible D gene (5 bases). Germline V gene data show CDR1 as LNHDA and CDR2 as SQIVND (reference sequence). This CDR3 has 14 residues. The germline V and J ends were trimmed by 7 bases and 4 bases, with 16 bases remaining between them.

The genes are TRBV6-5 and TRBJ2-1, with 7 bases fitting TRBD2. V dropped 5 bases and J dropped 8; count of bases not matched to a gene: 6. CDR3 length: 13 amino acids. From germline, CDR1 is MNHEY and CDR2 SVGAGI. CDR3 DNA sequence: TGTGCCAGCAGTCGGACTAGATCTGATGAGCAGTTCTTC. Its protein is CASSRTRSDEQFF.

This sequence joins TRBV6-5 and TRBJ1-5; D gene unclear. This CDR3 spans 13 amino acids. Deletions cut 0 bases from V and 5 bases from J, with 5 bases between. Germline CDR1 and CDR2: MNHEY and SVGAGI. The CDR3 coding sequence is TGTGCCAGCAGTTACTCGGCGGATCAGCCCCAGCATTTT. Amino acid sequence: CASSYSADQPQHF.

This clone has more than one count but fewer than ten. The V gene is TRBV19, the J gene TRBJ1-4; 7 bases map to TRBD1. The V gene's germline CDR1 is LNHDA and CDR2 SQIVND (reference sequence). V was pared by 7 bases and J by 7 bases, with 6 bases of the junction left unmatched. This CDR3 has 13 residues. The CDR3 protein is CASTDRDREKLFF. The CDR3 nucleotides read TGTGCCAGTACAGACAGGGATCGTGAAAAACTGTTTTTT.

This clone was detected only once. This rearrangement joins TRBV7-3 to TRBJ2-3; 15 bases map to TRBD2. Germline loops: CDR1 SGHTA, CDR2 FQGTGA. The V and J ends lost 5 bases and 3 bases, in that order; junction bases with no gene match: 3. This CDR3 comprises 16 residues. CDR3 DNA sequence: TGTGCCAGCAGCATTGGGACTAGCGGGAGGACAGATACGCAGTATTTT. It specifies CASSIGTSGRTDTQYF. Using reference TRBV7-3 and TRBJ2-3 for the parts outside the CDR3, the full variable domain is GAGVSQTPSNKVTEKGKYVELRCDPISGHTALYWYRQSLGQGPEFLIYFQGTGAADDSGLPNDRFFAVRPEGSVSTLKIQRTERGDSAVYLCASSIGTSGRTDTQYFGPGTRLTVL.

V gene TRBV4-2 combines with J gene TRBJ1-1, with TRBD1 as a possible D gene (6 bases). Trimming took 5 bases from V and 8 from J, leaving 12 bases between them. Germline CDR1 reads LGHNA; CDR2 reads YNFKEQ. The CDR3 covers 12 residues. CDR3 bases: TGTGCCAGCAGCGACCGGACAGACGAAGCTTTCTTT. Translated: CASSDRTDEAFF.

This chain uses TRBV18 with TRBJ1-2; 7 bases map to TRBD1. V was clipped by 3 bases and J by 8 bases; unmatched bases: 21. CDR3 length equals 18 residues. Germline V gene data show CDR1 as KGHSH and CDR2 as LQKENI. In DNA form, the CDR3 reads TGTGCCAGCTCACCCCTGGACAGGATCCAGAGAGAGGCCGGGGGCTACACCTTC. Amino acid sequence: CASSPLDRIQREAGGYTF.

The gene calls are TRBV5-1 and TRBJ2-7; D is perhaps TRBD1 (6 bases). V was pared by 0 bases and J by 3 bases, with 13 bases between. The germline CDR1 and CDR2 sequences are SGHRS and YFSETQ. The CDR3 is 15 amino acids. CDR3 amino acids: CASSLAKGVIYEQYF. CDR3 DNA: TGCGCCAGCAGCTTGGCCAAGGGGGTGATCTACGAGCAGTACTTC.